The 31 T cell receptor beta chains below were found in one sample sequenced in a study of CD8 T cells in ankylosing spondylitis. In TCRdb, the 5' RACE reads were re-called with MiXCR into one record per CDR3 protein. The sample consists of 350,000 or so distinct CDR3 sequences, about 15% of them appearing once. The sequenced sample was blood, either unsorted or a sorted T cell fraction (not recorded which). These receptor sequences come from a male donor with ankylosing spondylitis or in good health (not recorded which).

V usage is TRBV7-9 and J usage is TRBJ1-1; D remains unclear. V was clipped by 2 bases and J by 11 bases, with 15 bases between them. Per the germline V gene, CDR1 is SEHNR and CDR2 is FQNEAQ (reference sequence). The CDR3 has 13 residues. The DNA for the CDR3 is TGTGCCAGCAGCTTATCCCGGGAGTGGCCGGCTTTCTTT. It codes for CASSLSREWPAFF.

CDR3 sequence reads: CASSPGRGPKNIQYF. The CDR3 DNA sequence: TGTGCCAGCAGCCCCGGGCGGGGGCCCAAAAACATTCAGTACTTC. The rearrangement links TRBV5-6 to TRBJ2-4; possible D gene TRBD2, 7 bases. V was shortened by 4 bases and J by 2 bases, with 13 bases between the two germline ends. The V gene's germline CDR1 is SGHDT and CDR2 YYEEEE. The CDR3 is 15 residues long.

This clonotype was detected only a few times. The J gene is TRBJ2-7, the V gene TRBV3-1; D is perhaps TRBD1 or TRBD2 (5 bases each). Per germline, CDR1 LGHDT and CDR2 YNNKEL (reference sequence). The CDR3 extends over 13 amino acids. V shed 5 bases and J shed 3 bases, with 11 bases lying between them. CDR3 nucleotide sequence: TGTGCCAGCAGCGCCGGGACGATCTACGAGCAGTACTTC. The encoded protein is CASSAGTIYEQYF.

This clonotype was recorded a few times. The chain recombines TRBV6-1 with TRBJ2-2; D perhaps matches TRBD1 (6 bases). Germline assignment: CDR1 MNHNS and CDR2 SASEGT. The CDR3 has 15 residues. The ends were cut back, 6 bases at V and 4 bases at J, with 15 bases in the middle. The CDR3 loop is CASSRVDRSTGELFF. CDR3 in DNA: TGTGCCAGCAGCCGAGTCGACAGGTCCACCGGGGAGCTGTTTTTT.

This clonotype showed up just a few times. J is TRBJ1-1 and V is TRBV29-1; D is undetermined. From germline, CDR1 is SQVTM and CDR2 ANQGSEA. The CDR3 runs 11 residues. V gave up 4 bases and J gave up 10 bases, with 13 bases separating them. The CDR3 bases are TGCAGCGTTGGCCTCAGCGGGGTAGCTTTCTTT. Translation gives CSVGLSGVAFF.

This chain joins TRBV15 and TRBJ2-2; 8 nucleotides line up with TRBD2. This CDR3 region has 14 residues. From germline, CDR1 is LNHNV and CDR2 YYDKDF (reference sequence). J was trimmed by 10 bases and V by 0 bases; bases with no gene match: 4. CDR3 protein: CATSRDQGLVELFF. The CDR3 DNA is TGTGCCACCAGCAGAGATCAGGGACTAGTGGAGCTGTTTTTT.

The rearrangement joins TRBV5-1 to TRBJ2-3, with D hard to call. This CDR3 region has 15 residues. The germline V and J ends were trimmed by 1 base and 1 base, with 10 bases remaining between them. Germline loops: CDR1 SGHRS, CDR2 YFSETQ. The CDR3 reads CASSLKPSRTDTQYF. Here the CDR3 DNA reads TGCGCCAGCAGCTTGAAACCGAGCCGCACAGATACGCAGTATTTT.

The CDR3 loop is CASSSDGGIQYF. CDR3 nucleotide sequence: TGTGCCAGCAGTTCGGACGGTGGGATTCAGTACTTC. The rearrangement links TRBV12-3 or TRBV12-4 to TRBJ2-4, with D unresolved. The CDR3 is 12 amino acids. V lost 4 bases to trimming and J lost 10 bases, with 11 bases between them.

The J gene is TRBJ2-1, the V gene TRBV20-1, with 7 bases identical to TRBD2. The CDR3 length is 18 residues. J gave up 7 bases and V 1 base, and 19 bases lay outside the gene matches. Germline-derived CDR1 and CDR2 are DFQATT and SNEGSKA (reference sequence). CDR3 in DNA: TGCAGTGCTAGAGGTGGTGGTAGCGGGCGGGCAGGGCAAAATGAGCAGTTCTTC. Its protein product is CSARGGGSGRAGQNEQFF.

This chain uses TRBV9 with TRBJ2-3, with TRBD1 matching 7 bases. Germline V lookup: CDR1 SGDLS, CDR2 YYNGEE. Trimming cost V 6 bases and J 2 bases; bases outside gene matches: 6. This CDR3 has 14 residues. The CDR3 coding sequence is TGTGCCAGCACCTTAGGACAGGCCACAGATACGCAGTATTTT. Residues: CASTLGQATDTQYF.

This chain links TRBV5-1 with TRBJ2-5; 8 positions match TRBD2. CDR1 SGHRS and CDR2 YFSETQ come from the germline V gene. The V segment lost 4 bases and the J segment 1 base; nucleotides outside the gene matches: 6. The CDR3 sequence is 15 residues long. DNA of the CDR3: TGCGCCAGCAGCCCCGGGGGGGGGCTCCAAGAGACCCAGTACTTC. Translated, it gives CASSPGGGLQETQYF.

This clonotype was seen only a few times. The chain uses TRBV3-1 and TRBJ2-2, with 9 bases matching TRBD2. This CDR3 is built from 13 residues. Germline lookup yields CDR1 LGHDT and CDR2 YNNKEL (reference sequence). Germline trimming cut 3 bases from V and 8 bases from J; bases unmatched to any gene: 1. CDR3 sequence reads: CASSHGLAGELFF. The CDR3 DNA reads as TGTGCCAGCAGCCATGGACTAGCGGGGGAGCTGTTTTTT. Variable domain in full (rest from reference TRBV3-1 and TRBJ2-2): DTAVSQTPKYLVTQMGNDKSIKCEQNLGHDTMYWYKQDSKKFLKIMFSYNNKELIINETVPNRFSPKSPDKAHLNLHINSLELGDSAVYFCASSHGLAGELFFGEGSRLTVL.

The table lists this clonotype with many counts. The chain combines TRBV5-1 with TRBJ2-1, with 8 bases aligning to TRBD1. The CDR3 is made up of 15 amino acids. J lost 8 bases, V lost 2 bases, and 9 bases had no gene match. Germline loops: CDR1 SGHRS, CDR2 YFSETQ. In nucleotides, the CDR3 is TGCGCCAGCAGCTTACCCGGGACAGGCGTCGATGAGCAGTTCTTC. Translation: CASSLPGTGVDEQFF.

The chain recombines TRBV20-1 with TRBJ2-7; D possibly corresponds to TRBD1 (6 bases). Per germline, CDR1 DFQATT and CDR2 SNEGSKA (reference sequence). Trimming took off 2 bases at V and 9 bases at J, with 14 bases between the two ends. CDR3 length: 12 amino acids. The CDR3 nucleotides are TGCAGTGCTAGACAGGGGCAGGGGTGGCAGTACTTC. Translation: CSARQGQGWQYF.

This clonotype was recorded at least ten times. The V gene is TRBV4-1, the J gene TRBJ1-1; no reliable D call. Trimming took 0 bases from V and 0 from J, leaving 8 bases between them. Germline V gene lookup returns CDR1 MGHRA and CDR2 YSYEKL. The CDR3 runs to 15 residues. Here the CDR3 DNA reads TGCGCCAGCAGCCAAGATCCAGCGGTGAACACTGAAGCTTTCTTT. Translation: CASSQDPAVNTEAFF.

The chain couples TRBV28 to TRBJ2-3; D is ambiguous. V was clipped by 7 bases and J by 5 bases, with 7 bases between them. Germline V CDR1 and CDR2: MDHEN, SYDVKM. This CDR3 is built from 11 residues. CDR3 sequence: CASTDLDTQYF. The DNA for the CDR3 is TGTGCCAGCACCGACCTAGATACGCAGTATTTT.

This clonotype was found a few times. The V and J genes are TRBV20-1 and TRBJ1-5, with 9 bases fitting TRBD1. CDR1 DFQATT and CDR2 SNEGSKA come from the germline V gene (reference sequence). V was pared by 5 bases and J by 4 bases, with 9 bases of the junction left unmatched. The CDR3 is made up of 15 amino acids. The CDR3 spells CSARTGTGFNQPQHF. The DNA for the CDR3 is TGCAGTGCTCGAACCGGGACAGGGTTTAATCAGCCCCAGCATTTT.

This clonotype has more than one count but fewer than ten. The chain has TRBV10-1 and TRBJ2-3; perhaps TRBD1 as D (9 bases). The germline gives CDR1 WNHNN, CDR2 SYGVQD (reference sequence). The CDR3 has 14 residues. V lost 8 bases to trimming and J lost 6 bases, with 18 bases between them. CDR3: CASREGQGQDTQYF. The CDR3 DNA sequence: TGCGCCAGCCGGGAGGGACAGGGTCAGGATACGCAGTATTTT.

This clonotype was counted between two and nine times. This sequence joins TRBV20-1 and TRBJ2-7, with 7 bases that match TRBD1. Germline assignment: CDR1 DFQATT and CDR2 SNEGSKA (reference sequence). V shed 5 bases and J 0 bases; nucleotides not matched to a gene: 4. CDR3 length: 13 residues. The CDR3 here is CSAWDRSSYEQYF. The CDR3 DNA follows: TGCAGTGCTTGGGACAGATCCTCCTACGAGCAGTACTTC.

The table lists this clonotype with many counts. The CDR3 nucleotides are TGTGCCAGCAGTTTACTTTCTAGCGGGGGCGAGCAGTTCTTC. Protein product: CASSLLSSGGEQFF. The chain has TRBV12-3 or TRBV12-4 and TRBJ2-1, with 10 bases aligning to TRBD2. The CDR3 runs to 14 residues. Trimming removed 2 bases from V and 10 bases from J; junction bases left unmatched: 5.

The table lists this clonotype with a few counts. This chain links TRBV20-1 with TRBJ2-3; D is ambiguous. The CDR3 contains 15 residues. The germline V gene encodes CDR1 DFQATT and CDR2 SNEGSKA (reference sequence). CDR3 in DNA: TGCAGCCCCCGTCCCCTGACTCGGACCACAGATACGCAGTATTTT. It specifies CSPRPLTRTTDTQYF.

This clonotype appeared a few times. J is TRBJ2-3 and V is TRBV3-1; D is possibly TRBD2 (6 bases). Trimming removed 2 bases at V and 2 bases at J, with 17 bases between. The length of the CDR3 is 17 residues. Per germline, CDR1 LGHDT and CDR2 YNNKEL (reference sequence). For the CDR3, the DNA is TGTGCCAGCAGCCAAATCGGAGCGGGCACCGCCACAGATACGCAGTATTTT. Translation gives CASSQIGAGTATDTQYF.

This clonotype was observed a handful of times. The chain has TRBV5-6 and TRBJ2-3; 7 nucleotides line up with TRBD1. Germline assignment: CDR1 SGHDT and CDR2 YYEEEE. J gave up 3 bases and V 0 bases, and 10 bases lay outside the gene matches. The CDR3 is 17 amino acids. CDR3: CASSLAKGGQPTDTQYF. The CDR3, as DNA: TGTGCCAGCAGCTTGGCCAAAGGGGGACAGCCGACAGATACGCAGTATTTT.

The V call is TRBV18, the J call TRBJ2-3, with TRBD2 matching over 7 bases. The V gene's germline CDR1 is KGHSH and CDR2 LQKENI. The CDR3 runs to 16 residues. The V and J ends lost 3 bases and 5 bases, in that order; junction bases with no gene match: 11. The CDR3 DNA is TGTGCCAGCTCACCCGGACTAGAGCTCGGAGTAGATACGCAGTATTTT. Amino acid sequence: CASSPGLELGVDTQYF.

This clonotype was picked up a small number of times. This chain uses TRBV2 with TRBJ1-1; 10 positions match TRBD1. Germline CDR1 and CDR2: SNHLY and FYNNEI. Germline trimming cut 6 bases from V and 7 bases from J; bases unmatched to any gene: 5. The CDR3 runs 13 residues. CDR3: CASRWTGGGEAFF. DNA for the CDR3: TGTGCCAGCAGATGGACAGGGGGAGGTGAAGCTTTCTTT.

This clonotype was seen only a few times. This sequence joins TRBV7-2 and TRBJ2-1; TRBD2 aligns across 10 bases. Germline V lookup: CDR1 SGHTA, CDR2 FQGNSA. The trim removed 2 bases at V and 0 bases at J, leaving 7 bases unmatched. The CDR3 length is 18 residues. The CDR3 DNA is TGTGCCAGCAGCTTATGGCTAGCGGGGGTGTCCTCCTACAATGAGCAGTTCTTC. Translating it yields CASSLWLAGVSSYNEQFF.

This chain connects TRBV6-1 to TRBJ2-3, with D tentatively TRBD1 (6 bases). Germline CDR1 is MNHNS and CDR2 is SASEGT. The CDR3 is 13 amino acids. The ends were cut back, 11 bases at V and 2 bases at J, with 14 bases in the middle. CDR3 loop: CACNRDATDTQYF. CDR3 coding DNA: TGTGCCTGCAACAGGGACGCCACAGATACGCAGTATTTT.

This clonotype came up many times. The chain is built from TRBV5-1 and TRBJ2-3; D is ambiguous. The CDR3 spans 15 residues. V lost 5 bases, J lost 0 bases, and 13 bases lay in between. Germline V gene lookup returns CDR1 SGHRS and CDR2 YFSETQ. In DNA, the CDR3 is TGCGCCAGCAGAGGCGCGACCATCAGCACAGATACGCAGTATTTT. This sequence encodes CASRGATISTDTQYF.

In this sample, this clonotype turned up a few times. This sequence joins TRBV2 and TRBJ1-5; TRBD1 agrees at 7 bases. The CDR3 has 15 residues. Germline V gene data show CDR1 as SNHLY and CDR2 as FYNNEI. Trimming took 6 bases from V and 4 from J; bases not matched to a gene: 9. The CDR3 reads CASRLGDSLNQPQHF. CDR3 nucleotides: TGTGCCAGCAGACTGGGGGACAGTTTAAATCAGCCCCAGCATTTT.

This clonotype has more than one count but fewer than ten. The chain recombines TRBV10-1 with TRBJ2-2, with TRBD1 matching over 7 bases. This CDR3 contains 17 residues. CDR1 is WNHNN and CDR2 is SYGVQD in the germline V gene (reference sequence). V was pared by 0 bases and J by 9 bases, with 13 bases of the junction left unmatched. CDR3 loop: CASSESGLGTARRELFF. Here the CDR3 DNA reads TGCGCCAGCAGTGAGTCAGGACTGGGGACAGCCCGGAGGGAGCTGTTTTTT.

This rearrangement joins TRBV12-3 or TRBV12-4 to TRBJ2-3; D remains ambiguous. The ends were cut back, 3 bases at V and 4 bases at J, with 8 bases in the middle. This CDR3 has 13 residues. For the CDR3, the DNA is TGTGCCAGCAGTTTGCCCCCGGCAGATACGCAGTATTTT. Translating gives CASSLPPADTQYF.